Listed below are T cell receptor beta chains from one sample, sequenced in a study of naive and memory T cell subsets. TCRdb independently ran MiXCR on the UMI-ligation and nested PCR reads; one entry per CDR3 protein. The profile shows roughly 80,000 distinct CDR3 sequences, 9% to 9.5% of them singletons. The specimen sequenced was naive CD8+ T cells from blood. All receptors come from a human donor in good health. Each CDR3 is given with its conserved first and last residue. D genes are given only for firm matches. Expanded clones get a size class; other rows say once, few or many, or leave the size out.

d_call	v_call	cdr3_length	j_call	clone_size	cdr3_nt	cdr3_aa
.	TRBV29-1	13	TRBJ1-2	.	TGCAGCGTTGAACTGGGCAATAACTATGGCTACACCTTC	CSVELGNNYGYTF
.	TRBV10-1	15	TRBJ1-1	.	TGCGCCAGCAGTAAAAGACGGGATATGAACACTGAAGCTTTCTTT	CASSKRRDMNTEAFF
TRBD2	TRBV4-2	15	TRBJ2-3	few	TGTGCCAGCAGCGAAAGCGGGAGGGACTCAGATACGCAGTATTTT	CASSESGRDSDTQYF
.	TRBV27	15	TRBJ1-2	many	TGTGCCAGCAGTTTATCGGCATATCGGGACTATGGCTACACCTTC	CASSLSAYRDYGYTF
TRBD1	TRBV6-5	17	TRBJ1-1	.	TGTGCCAGCAGTACGCGGACAGGGACCCAAATGAACACTGAAGCTTTCTTT	CASSTRTGTQMNTEAFF
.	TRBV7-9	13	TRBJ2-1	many	TGTGCCAGCAGCTTAGATAGCGGCCCAGAGCAGTTCTTC	CASSLDSGPEQFF
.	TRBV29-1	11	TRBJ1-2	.	TGCAGCGTTCTCGGTGACTATGGCTACACCTTC	CSVLGDYGYTF
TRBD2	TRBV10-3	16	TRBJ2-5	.	TGTGCCATCAGTGAGCCGACTAGCGGGAGAAAAGAGACCCAGTACTTC	CAISEPTSGRKETQYF
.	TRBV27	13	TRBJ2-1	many	TGTGCCAGCAGAACGGGAGCTCTCAATGAGCAGTTCTTC	CASRTGALNEQFF
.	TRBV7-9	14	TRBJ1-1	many	TGTGCCAGCAGCTCTACCGGGACAAGCGCTGAAGCTTTCTTT	CASSSTGTSAEAFF
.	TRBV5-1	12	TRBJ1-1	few	TGCGCCAGCAGCTTGGTTGACACTGAAGCTTTCTTT	CASSLVDTEAFF
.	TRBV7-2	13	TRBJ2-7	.	TGTGCCAGCAGCTTAGGGCCAGGCTACGAGCAGTACTTC	CASSLGPGYEQYF